The 16 T cell receptor beta chains presented below share a single source sample, sequenced in a study of shared clonotypes between healthy human individuals. Sequenced by immunoSEQ multiplex PCR; TCRdb stores in-frame clones only, minus some. Here the sample spans more than 2 million clones, 95% being singletons. Specimen: naive CD4+ T cells sorted from blood. The subset is: CD45RA+ positively selected. The source of these receptors is a man aged 18 to 35 in good health.

Only one count was recorded for this clone. V usage is TRBV2 and J usage is TRBJ2-2; D gene uncertain. Germline CDR1 SNHLY, CDR2 FYNNEI. CDR3 length: 14 amino acids. With 5 bases removed from V and 6 bases from J, the gap between germline ends came to 13 bases. Here the CDR3 reads CASSPSVWAGELFF. CDR3 coding DNA: TGTGCCAGCAGTCCCTCGGTGTGGGCCGGGGAGCTGTTTTTT. Drawing the rest from reference TRBV2 and TRBJ2-2, the complete variable domain is EPEVTQTPSHQVTQMGQEVILRCVPISNHLYFYWYRQILGQKVEFLVSFYNNEISEKSEIFDDQFSVERPDGSNFTLKIRSTKLEDSAMYFCASSPSVWAGELFFGEGSRLTVL.

This clone was recorded once. The rearrangement joins TRBV2 to TRBJ2-5, with D unresolved. This CDR3 has 17 amino acids. With 7 bases removed from V and 6 bases from J, the gap between germline ends came to 27 bases. Germline-derived CDR1 and CDR2 are SNHLY and FYNNEI. The CDR3 sequence: CASMTGVQRTQQKTQYF. CDR3 in DNA: TGTGCCAGCATGACCGGTGTGCAGCGAACGCAACAAAAGACCCAGTACTTC.

This chain connects TRBV18 to TRBJ2-7; 9 bases are a match to TRBD1. The CDR3 spans 14 residues. Germline assignment: CDR1 KGHSH and CDR2 LQKENI. J lost 6 bases, V lost 1 base, and 4 bases had no gene match. The chain's CDR3 is CASSPLQDRGEQYF. CDR3 sequence (DNA): TGTGCCAGCTCACCACTCCAGGACAGGGGCGAGCAGTACTTC.

This chain joins TRBV18 and TRBJ1-1; no clear D. CDR1 is KGHSH, CDR2 LQKENI, per germline. There are 16 residues in the CDR3. Trimming pared 3 bases from V and 1 base from J, leaving 15 bases between. This chain's CDR3 is CASSPFTPSGNTEAFF. The CDR3 DNA sequence: TGTGCCAGCTCACCGTTTACGCCCTCGGGGAACACTGAAGCTTTCTTT.

V usage is TRBV18 and J usage is TRBJ2-3; D gene uncertain. The CDR3 spans 14 residues. The germline V and J ends were trimmed by 4 bases and 2 bases, with 10 bases remaining between them. CDR1 is KGHSH and CDR2 is LQKENI in the germline V gene. The CDR3 here is CASSQQFNTDTQYF. The CDR3 nucleotides read TGTGCCAGCTCACAACAGTTCAACACAGATACGCAGTATTTT.

V and J are TRBV7-9 and TRBJ2-1; no clear D gene. This CDR3 has 14 residues. V gave up 3 bases and J gave up 0 bases, with 6 bases separating them. Looked up from germline, CDR1 is SEHNR and CDR2 is FQNEAQ (reference sequence). The CDR3 loop reads CASSFLGSYNEQFF. CDR3 in DNA: TGTGCCAGCAGCTTTCTCGGCTCCTACAATGAGCAGTTCTTC.

The chain carries TRBV6-5 and TRBJ1-2, with 10 bases aligning to TRBD1. The CDR3 runs to 15 residues. The germline gives CDR1 MNHEY, CDR2 SVGAGI. The V gene end was trimmed by 10 bases and the J gene end by 7 bases; junction bases not matched to a gene: 15. The CDR3 DNA reads TGTGCCACCAAACCCCCCCCGGGACAGGGGAGTGGCTACACCTTC. It translates to CATKPPPGQGSGYTF.

This chain joins TRBV7-2 and TRBJ1-6, with TRBD1 matching 10 bases. Germline V gives CDR1 SGHTA, CDR2 FQGNSA. This CDR3 is built from 15 residues. The V gene end was trimmed by 5 bases and the J gene end by 7 bases; junction bases not matched to a gene: 5. The DNA for the CDR3 is TGTGCCAGCAGCACATGGACAGGGGGGAATTCACCCCTCCACTTT. Translation: CASSTWTGGNSPLHF.

This clone was picked up one time. Other DNA sequences in this sample translate to the same CDR3. This chain connects TRBV2 to TRBJ2-7; 9 nucleotides line up with TRBD1. This CDR3 is 13 amino acids long. The V and J ends lost 7 bases and 2 bases, in that order; junction bases with no gene match: 3. Per the germline V gene, CDR1 is SNHLY and CDR2 is FYNNEI. The CDR3 DNA sequence: TGTGCCAGCAACAGACAGGGGGCCTACGAGCAGTACTTC. It is translated as CASNRQGAYEQYF.

This chain joins TRBV2 and TRBJ1-6, with TRBD1 matching over 7 bases. CDR1 SNHLY and CDR2 FYNNEI come from the germline V gene. The CDR3 consists of 15 residues. J lost 5 bases, V lost 4 bases, and 5 bases had no gene match. The CDR3 nucleotides read TGTGCCAGCAGTGGGTCCGGGACAGATAATTCACCCCTCCACTTT. It translates to CASSGSGTDNSPLHF.

Here the CDR3 DNA reads TGTGCCAGCAGGGGGGATAGCAATCAGCCCCAGCATTTT. Translating it yields CASRGDSNQPQHF. V gene TRBV6-1 combines with J gene TRBJ1-5, with D perhaps TRBD1 (5 bases). The V gene's germline CDR1 is MNHNS and CDR2 SASEGT. Deletions cut 6 bases from V and 0 bases from J, with 6 bases between. The CDR3 totals 13 residues.

The genes are TRBV12-5 and TRBJ1-6; TRBD1 might be the D (5 bases). This CDR3 has 18 amino acids. Per the germline V gene, CDR1 is LGHNT and CDR2 is FRNRAP. With 0 bases removed from V and 7 bases from J, the gap between germline ends came to 19 bases. CDR3: CASGLVLVGAVENSPLHF. The CDR3 DNA is TGTGCTAGTGGTTTGGTATTGGTAGGGGCAGTAGAGAATTCACCCCTCCACTTT.

DNA of the CDR3: TGTGCCAGCAGAAACGGGAACACTGAAGCTTTCTTT. Its protein is CASRNGNTEAFF. The genes are TRBV27 and TRBJ1-1; the D is unclear. The CDR3 is 12 residues long. Germline-derived CDR1 and CDR2 are MNHEY and SMNVEV (reference sequence). Trimming took off 6 bases at V and 1 base at J, with 6 bases between the two ends.

Of note for this clone: The same CDR3 can be traced to other DNA sequences in this sample. CDR3 nucleotides: TGTGCCAGCAGCCAAGATCTCGGGGAGCAGTACTTC. This gives the protein CASSQDLGEQYF. This chain joins TRBV14 and TRBJ2-7; D is unclear. V was cut by 0 bases and J by 7 bases, with 7 bases left in between. The CDR3 has 12 residues. Looked up from germline, CDR1 is SGHDN and CDR2 is FVKESK.

V is TRBV11-2 and J is TRBJ2-7; no clear D gene. The CDR3 spans 14 residues. V lost 2 bases, J lost 0 bases, and 8 bases lay in between. In germline, CDR1 is SGHAT, CDR2 FQNNGV. DNA for the CDR3: TGTGCCAGCAGCTTACCCATGAGCTCCTACGAGCAGTACTTC. Protein: CASSLPMSSYEQYF.

In the case of this clone: Other nucleotide sequences in the sample specify the same CDR3. V gene TRBV2 combines with J gene TRBJ1-1; TRBD1 matches at 7 bases. The CDR3 contains 13 residues. V was pared by 5 bases and J by 1 base, with 1 base of the junction left unmatched. In germline, CDR1 is SNHLY, CDR2 FYNNEI. The CDR3 sequence is CASSRDRNTEAFF. In nucleotides, the CDR3 is TGTGCCAGCAGTCGGGACAGGAACACTGAAGCTTTCTTT.